The present entry profiles one T cell receptor (beta chain) with its context. This clonotype occurred many times. Its antigen is still unknown. No base quality information exists; no much larger clone differs at one position. For the unsorted PBMC libraries, 2 million PBMCs were stored in RNAlater at -80 degrees C until RNA extraction and were used to generate the libraries. Multiple sclerosis patients were enrolled in a US clinical protocol evaluating disease progression by magnetic resonance imaging. PBMCs were separated from peripheral blood using Ficoll-Hypaque density gradient centrifugation and then cryopreserved in liquid nitrogen. This record comes from a study of neurological immune-mediated disorders (dated by TCRdb to between 2018 and 2021). General notes on the study: Among the approximately 35 multiple sclerosis patients, relapsing-remitting MS was present in around 31 and secondary progressive MS was present in 3. Longitudinal samples, technical triplicates and paired sorted CD4+ and CD8+ T-cell subsets, alongside PBMC samples, were included among the roughly 96 TCR-beta libraries. Peripheral blood TCR-beta repertoires from patients with HTLV-I-associated myelopathy (HAM/TSP), patients with multiple sclerosis, and healthy controls were compared in the study using UMI-based sequencing. The cohort comprised roughly 69 subjects: approximately 15 HAM/TSP patients, 35 or so multiple sclerosis patients and around 20 healthy controls. Points the paper makes about the study in general: In phylogenetic analysis, the repertoires of 18 of 34 MS patients grouped into a cluster of related CDR3 sequences, which suggests a possible signature at the repertoire level. The MS cluster showed no association with clinical or MRI features, and the authors stated that larger cohorts are needed. TCR clonal expansion was highest in HAM/TSP patients and lowest in MS patients, with MS patients falling below even healthy controls. Expanded clones from different subjects shared no identical CDR3 amino acid sequences, which suggests that TCR-beta repertoires were private in all groups.

To synthesize cDNA, template-switch 5'RACE was performed with a primer carrying a 10-nucleotide random unique molecular identifier so that each TCR transcript was tagged. Every sequencing run yielded over 170 million TCR-beta sequences covering 15-18 subjects. Total RNA was extracted with the RNeasy kit. The KAPA Real-time Library Amplification kit was used to amplify TCR-beta VDJ regions with primers targeting the TCR constant region and the 5'RACE anchor. A first PCR added sample indexes and Illumina adaptors, and a second PCR then raised library yield. After Ampure bead purification, the TCR product of roughly 650 bp was size-selected on a 2% E-gel SizeSelection system. Before pooling, library quality was checked on a Bioanalyzer, concentration was measured with Qubit, and libraries were quantified with the Kapa Library Quantification kit. Paired-end 2 x 150 bp sequencing of the libraries was performed on an Illumina HiSeq 2500. To increase sequence diversity, roughly 24-31% phiX was spiked into each library pool. The study's processing was this. Quality-filtered reads were processed with the UMI-based MiGEC pipeline, and over 75% of raw TCR sequences were removed by the MiGEC pipeline during error correction. VDJ genes were aligned to IMGT germline references, and each clonotype was defined by a unique CDR3 amino acid sequence together with V-J genes. Clonal expansion, Shannon diversity, and CDR3 relatedness (CalcPairwiseDistances, ClusterSamples) were evaluated with VDJtools, and phylogenetic trees were built with CLCbio workbench. Using coefficient-of-variation modelling across technical triplicates, the study counted a clone as expanded if it had at least 8 unique UMIs. TCRdb redid the processing of the public reads, applying fastp at Q25 and MiXCR, and retained in-frame beta chains. CDR3 protein sequences are deduplicated, and each keeps its most common genes and DNA. The V and J calls here are based on TCRdb, not the publication. In all, the sample holds 60,000 to 70,000 distinct CDR3 sequences, and roughly 4.9% of those were seen once. Of the sample, 5.6% is held by the ten largest clones.

This sequence originates from a human donor with multiple sclerosis. The donor label of this sample is uncertain. The specimen sequenced was PBMCs.

For the CDR3, the sequence is CASSLISRANVLTF. The DNA is TGTGCCAGCAGCTTAATATCGCGGGCCAACGTCCTGACTTTC. Recombination joined TRBV7-2 with TRBJ2-6; a confident D gene designation cannot be given. From cysteine to phenylalanine, the CDR3 is 14 amino acids long. The sequence is cut down to CDR3 DNA, 42 bases in frame from base 1. The germline V gene provides CDR1 SGHTA and CDR2 FQGNSA. Trimming at the junction amounts to 2 bases on V and 5 bases on J, and the germline ends lie 7 bases apart.